One sample yielded the 13 T cell receptor beta chains listed below, sequenced in a study of T cell responses to AZD1222 COVID-19 vaccine. TCRdb's copy holds only in-frame clones and misses some; the assay was immunoSEQ multiplex PCR. The repertoire consists of around 150,000 clones, with 90% to 95% occurring once and the leading ten covering approximately 6.8%. The specimen comprised peripheral blood, sampled 28 days after the second AZD1222 dose. These receptors were collected from an adult who received the AZD1222 COVID-19 vaccine.

The J gene is TRBJ2-5, the V gene TRBV4-1; D call uncertain. The CDR3 has 14 residues. V lost 0 bases and J 5 bases, leaving 10 bases between the germline ends. Germline values: CDR1 MGHRA, CDR2 YSYEKL. DNA for the CDR3: TGCGCCAGCAGCCAAGAACCCGTTCGGGAGACCCAGTACTTC. It is translated as CASSQEPVRETQYF.

The genes are TRBV9 and TRBJ2-1, with 10 bases that match TRBD2. After removal of 3 bases from V and 4 bases from J, the junction contained 4 bases not matched to a gene. CDR1 is SGDLS, CDR2 YYNGEE, per germline. The CDR3 is made up of 15 amino acids. The CDR3 here is CASSATSGSYNEQFF. The CDR3 DNA is TGTGCCAGCAGCGCGACTAGCGGGTCATACAATGAGCAGTTCTTC.

V gene TRBV19 combines with J gene TRBJ1-1; TRBD1 agrees at 8 bases. After removal of 5 bases from V and 4 bases from J, the junction contained 3 bases not matched to a gene. From germline, CDR1 is LNHDA and CDR2 SQIVND (reference sequence). This CDR3 is 13 amino acids long. The CDR3 protein is CASSAGQGTEAFF. In nucleotides, the CDR3 is TGTGCCAGTAGTGCAGGACAGGGCACTGAAGCTTTCTTT.

This chain connects TRBV12-1 to TRBJ2-5; the DNA was not compared with TRBD2, the D call given in the table. TRBV12-1 is a known pseudogene. The CDR3 is made up of 17 amino acids. CDR3 DNA sequence: TGTGCCAGCAGCTTTATGCGGGGGGTAATGATAGATGAGACCCAGTACTTC. Its translation is CASSFMRGVMIDETQYF.

This clone was picked up one time. The J gene is TRBJ1-1, the V gene TRBV19; 7 bases map to TRBD1. CDR1 LNHDA and CDR2 SQIVND come from the germline V gene (reference sequence). The length of the CDR3 is 13 residues. V was pared by 5 bases and J by 11 bases, with 11 bases of the junction left unmatched. CDR3 amino acids: CASSWDSRAGAFF. The CDR3 bases are TGTGCCAGTAGTTGGGACAGCCGCGCGGGGGCTTTCTTT. The entire variable domain, with the rest obtained from reference TRBV19 and TRBJ1-1, is as follows: DGGITQSPKYLFRKEGQNVTLSCEQNLNHDAMYWYRQDPGQGLRLIYYSQIVNDFQKGDIAEGYSVSREKKESFPLTVTSAQKNPTAFYLCASSWDSRAGAFFGQGTRLTVV.

The rearrangement links TRBV15 to TRBJ2-1; no clear D. This CDR3 region has 13 residues. V lost 5 bases and J 4 bases, leaving 9 bases between the germline ends. The germline V gene encodes CDR1 LNHNV and CDR2 YYDKDF (reference sequence). In DNA, the CDR3 is TGTGCCACCAGCGGAATACCTTACAATGAGCAGTTCTTC. Protein sequence: CATSGIPYNEQFF.

This chain uses TRBV30 with TRBJ1-4; D is perhaps TRBD1 (5 bases). Per the germline V gene, CDR1 is GTSNPN and CDR2 is SVGIG (reference sequence). The CDR3 sequence is 16 residues long. With 3 bases removed from V and 5 bases from J, the gap between germline ends came to 19 bases. The CDR3 DNA sequence: TGTGCCTGGAGCCCGCCAGGGACCGGGAAAAATGAAAAACTGTTTTTT. Its protein product is CAWSPPGTGKNEKLFF.

This clone was picked up one time. The genes are TRBV12-3 or TRBV12-4 and TRBJ2-5, with TRBD1 as a possible D gene (5 bases). The CDR3 covers 13 residues. The V end lost 5 bases, the J end lost 1 base, and 8 bases lay between the germline ends. CDR3 DNA: TGTGCCAGCAGTAGGGGCGGCCAAGAGACCCAGTACTTC. It codes for CASSRGGQETQYF.

This CDR3 reads CASSQEGRVFYNEQFF. For the CDR3, the DNA is TGCGCCAGCAGCCAAGAAGGCAGGGTCTTCTACAATGAGCAGTTCTTC. The rearrangement joins TRBV4-3 to TRBJ2-1; the D gene is possibly TRBD1 (5 bases). The V end was cut by 0 bases, the J end by 3 bases, with 12 bases between. Germline V lookup: CDR1 LGHNA, CDR2 YSLEER. The CDR3 covers 16 residues.

This clone was seen a handful of times. CDR3 in amino acids: CASSQALGHHHNSPLHF. The CDR3 coding sequence is TGTGCCAGCAGCCAAGCACTCGGACATCACCATAATTCACCCCTCCACTTT. V usage is TRBV14 and J usage is TRBJ1-6; D may be TRBD1 (5 bases). Trimming pared 1 base from V and 5 bases from J, leaving 15 bases between. The germline CDR1 and CDR2 sequences are SGHDN and FVKESK. The CDR3 has 17 residues.

The CDR3 sequence: CATRQPGDYTEAFF. DNA of the CDR3: TGTGCCACCAGACAGCCAGGGGATTACACTGAAGCTTTCTTT. The gene calls are TRBV2 and TRBJ1-1; D perhaps matches TRBD1 (6 bases). Per germline, CDR1 SNHLY and CDR2 FYNNEI. Trimming took 10 bases from V and 3 from J, leaving 18 bases between them. This CDR3 spans 14 amino acids. The variable domain in full, with the rest retrieved from reference TRBV2 and TRBJ1-1, is EPEVTQTPSHQVTQMGQEVILRCVPISNHLYFYWYRQILGQKVEFLVSFYNNEISEKSEIFDDQFSVERPDGSNFTLKIRSTKLEDSAMYFCATRQPGDYTEAFFGQGTRLTVV.

This chain uses TRBV5-8 with TRBJ2-2; D gene ambiguous. V was shortened by 1 base and J by 8 bases, with 12 bases between the two germline ends. The CDR3 loop spans 14 amino acids. The germline CDR1 and CDR2 sequences are SGHTS and YDEGEE. As DNA, the CDR3 is TGTGCCAGCAGCTTGTACCTTACCACGGGGGAGCTGTTTTTT. This sequence encodes CASSLYLTTGELFF.

This clone is a singleton in its sample. This chain uses TRBV18 with TRBJ1-3, with no clear D. Trimming stripped 4 bases from V and 0 bases from J, with 16 bases between. The CDR3 is 17 residues long. The V gene's germline CDR1 is KGHSH and CDR2 LQKENI. The CDR3 DNA is TGTGCCAGCTCACTCTTGGGTCGGGCGAGCTCTGGAAACACCATATATTTT. Translating gives CASSLLGRASSGNTIYF.